The clone carrying this T cell receptor beta chain showed up just once. Its antigen is unknown. This entry belongs to a study of blood T cells in healthy people across ages. Primers used in a second PCR of about 7 to 12 cycles were a sample-barcoded 5' primer and a J-beta primer mix. All cDNA molecules were each tagged by a template-switch adaptor with 12 random nucleotides. TCRdb reprocessed the 5' RACE reads via MiXCR and lists one record per CDR3 protein. In the table there are 1,800,000 or so distinct CDR3 sequences, about two fifths of which are singletons. Germline V CDR1 and CDR2: PRHDT, FYEKMQ (reference sequence). CDR3 length: 18 amino acids. V lost 4 bases to trimming and J lost 3 bases; unmatched junction nucleotides: 9. Study-level findings and limits: Naive and antigen-experienced cells were not separated, limiting conclusive comparison. Age showed a roughly linear inverse relationship with TCR beta diversity per million T cells. Possibly confounding the expanded clonotype changes was the fact that donor CMV status was unknown.

The V call is TRBV13, the J call TRBJ2-1; 13 bases agree with TRBD2. Sequencing was performed on blood. The clonotype comes from a human donor in good health. The CDR3 coding sequence is TGTGCCAGCAGCTCGACGACTAGCGGGGGGAGCTTCTACAATGAGCAGTTCTTC. Amino acids: CASSSTTSGGSFYNEQFF.